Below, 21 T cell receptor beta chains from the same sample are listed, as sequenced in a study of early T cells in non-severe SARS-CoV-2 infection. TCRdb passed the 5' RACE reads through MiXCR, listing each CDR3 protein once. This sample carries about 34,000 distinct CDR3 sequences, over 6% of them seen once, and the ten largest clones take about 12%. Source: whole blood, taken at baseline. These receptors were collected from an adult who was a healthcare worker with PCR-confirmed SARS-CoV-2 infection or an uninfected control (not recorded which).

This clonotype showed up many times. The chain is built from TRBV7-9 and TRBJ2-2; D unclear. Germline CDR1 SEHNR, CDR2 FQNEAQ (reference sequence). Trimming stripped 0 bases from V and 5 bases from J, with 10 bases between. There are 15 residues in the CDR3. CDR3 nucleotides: TGTGCCAGCAGCTTAGCCGGGTCACGAACCGGGGAGCTGTTTTTT. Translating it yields CASSLAGSRTGELFF.

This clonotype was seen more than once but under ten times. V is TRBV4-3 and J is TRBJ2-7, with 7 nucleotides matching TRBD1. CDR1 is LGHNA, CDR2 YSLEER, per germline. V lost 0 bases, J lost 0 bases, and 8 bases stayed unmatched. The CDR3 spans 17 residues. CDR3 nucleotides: TGCGCCAGCAGCCAAGAGGTTTGGGGGACAGTCTCCTACGAGCAGTACTTC. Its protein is CASSQEVWGTVSYEQYF.

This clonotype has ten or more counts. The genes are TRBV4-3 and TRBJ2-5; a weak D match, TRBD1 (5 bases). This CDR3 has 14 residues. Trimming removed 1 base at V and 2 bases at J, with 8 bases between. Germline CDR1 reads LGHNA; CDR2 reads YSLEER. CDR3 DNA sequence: TGCGCCAGCAGCCAAGTGGGGCCTCAAGAGACCCAGTACTTC. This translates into CASSQVGPQETQYF.

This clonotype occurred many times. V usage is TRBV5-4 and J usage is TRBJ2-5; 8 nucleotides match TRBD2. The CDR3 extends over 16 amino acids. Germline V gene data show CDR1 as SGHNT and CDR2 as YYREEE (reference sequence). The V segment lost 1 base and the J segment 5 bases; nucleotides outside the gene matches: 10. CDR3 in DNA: TGTGCCAGCAGCTTGAGAAGAGCGGGAGCACGGGAGACCCAGTACTTC. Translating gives CASSLRRAGARETQYF.

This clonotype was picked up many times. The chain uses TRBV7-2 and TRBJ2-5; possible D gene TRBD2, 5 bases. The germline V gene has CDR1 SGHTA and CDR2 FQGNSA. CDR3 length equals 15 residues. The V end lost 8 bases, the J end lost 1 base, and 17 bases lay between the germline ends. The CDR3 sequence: CASRQHTSPQETQYF. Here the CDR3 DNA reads TGTGCCAGCCGCCAACATACTAGTCCCCAAGAGACCCAGTACTTC.

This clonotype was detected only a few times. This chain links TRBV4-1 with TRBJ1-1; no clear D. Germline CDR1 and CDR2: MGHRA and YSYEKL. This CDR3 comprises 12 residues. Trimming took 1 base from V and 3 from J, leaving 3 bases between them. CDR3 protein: CASSQADTEAFF. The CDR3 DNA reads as TGCGCCAGCAGCCAAGCCGACACTGAAGCTTTCTTT.

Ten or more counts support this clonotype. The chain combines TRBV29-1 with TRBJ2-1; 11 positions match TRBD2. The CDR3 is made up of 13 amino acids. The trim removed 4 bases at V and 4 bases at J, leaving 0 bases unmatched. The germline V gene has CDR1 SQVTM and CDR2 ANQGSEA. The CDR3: CSVGLAGYNEQFF. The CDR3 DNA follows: TGCAGCGTTGGACTAGCGGGATACAATGAGCAGTTCTTC.

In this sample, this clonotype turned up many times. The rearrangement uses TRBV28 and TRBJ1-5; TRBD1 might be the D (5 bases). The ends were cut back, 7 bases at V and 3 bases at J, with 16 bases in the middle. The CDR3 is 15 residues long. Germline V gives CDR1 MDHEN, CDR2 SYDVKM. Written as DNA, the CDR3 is TGTGCCAGCACCCCTGGGACGGGGTCCAATCAGCCCCAGCATTTT. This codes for CASTPGTGSNQPQHF.

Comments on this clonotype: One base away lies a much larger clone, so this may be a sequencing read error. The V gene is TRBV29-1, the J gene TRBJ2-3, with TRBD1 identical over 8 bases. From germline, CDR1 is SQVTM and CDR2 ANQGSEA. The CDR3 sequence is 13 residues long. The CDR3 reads CGVQTGVTDTQYF. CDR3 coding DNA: TGCGGCGTACAGACAGGGGTAACAGATACGCAGTATTTT.

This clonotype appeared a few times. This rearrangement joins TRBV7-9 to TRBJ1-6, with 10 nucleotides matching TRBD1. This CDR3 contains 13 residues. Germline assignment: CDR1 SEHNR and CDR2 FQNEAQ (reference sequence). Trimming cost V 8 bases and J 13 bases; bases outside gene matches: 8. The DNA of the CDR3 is TGTGCCAGCGAGTGGGACAGGGGATCTCCCCTCCACTTT. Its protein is CASEWDRGSPLHF. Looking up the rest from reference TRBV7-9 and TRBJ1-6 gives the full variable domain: DTGVSQNPRHKITKRGQNVTFRCDPISEHNRLYWYRQTLGQGPEFLTYFQNEAQLEKSRLLSDRFSAERPKGSFSTLEIQRTEQGDSAMYLCASEWDRGSPLHFGNGTRLTVT.

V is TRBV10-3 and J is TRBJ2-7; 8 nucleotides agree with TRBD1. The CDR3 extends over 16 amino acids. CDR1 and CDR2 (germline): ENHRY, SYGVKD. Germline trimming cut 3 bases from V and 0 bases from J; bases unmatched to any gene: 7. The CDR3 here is CAISEQGQGSSYEQYF. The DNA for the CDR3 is TGTGCCATCAGTGAACAAGGACAGGGTAGCTCCTACGAGCAGTACTTC.

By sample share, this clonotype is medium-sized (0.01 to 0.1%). The CDR3, as DNA: TGCAGTGCTAGAGATTTGGCGGGACAGGCTTCCTACGAGCAGTACTTC. This codes for CSARDLAGQASYEQYF. This chain links TRBV20-1 with TRBJ2-7, with TRBD1 matching over 8 bases. Germline lookup yields CDR1 DFQATT and CDR2 SNEGSKA (reference sequence). The CDR3 loop spans 16 amino acids. V lost 0 bases to trimming and J lost 1 base; unmatched junction nucleotides: 8.

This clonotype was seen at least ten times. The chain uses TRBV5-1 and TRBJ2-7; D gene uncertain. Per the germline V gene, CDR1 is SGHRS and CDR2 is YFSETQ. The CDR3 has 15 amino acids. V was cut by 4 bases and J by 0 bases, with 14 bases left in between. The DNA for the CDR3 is TGCGCCAGCAGCCAAGGAGCTGGATTCTCCTACGAGCAGTACGTC. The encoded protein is CASSQGAGFSYEQYV.

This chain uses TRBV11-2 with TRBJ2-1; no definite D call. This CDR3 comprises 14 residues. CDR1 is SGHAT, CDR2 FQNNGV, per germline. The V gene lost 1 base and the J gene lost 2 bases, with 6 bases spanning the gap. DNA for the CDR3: TGTGCCAGCAGCTTAGCGGCAACCTACAATGAGCAGTTCTTC. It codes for CASSLAATYNEQFF.

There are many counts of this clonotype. The CDR3 loop is CASSYTSGYNEQFF. The DNA for the CDR3 is TGTGCCAGCAGTTATACTAGCGGATACAATGAGCAGTTCTTC. The chain recombines TRBV6-2 or TRBV6-3 with TRBJ2-1, with 8 bases that match TRBD2. The CDR3 contains 14 residues. Germline values: CDR1 MNHEY, CDR2 SVGEGT. The J segment lost 4 bases and the V segment lost 3 bases, leaving 2 bases of the junction unmatched.

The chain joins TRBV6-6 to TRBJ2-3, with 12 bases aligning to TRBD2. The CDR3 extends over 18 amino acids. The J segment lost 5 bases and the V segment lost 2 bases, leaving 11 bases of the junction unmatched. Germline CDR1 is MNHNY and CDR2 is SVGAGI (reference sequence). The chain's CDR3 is CASSYPRTSGNYQDTQYF. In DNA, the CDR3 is TGTGCCAGCAGTTACCCCCGGACTAGCGGGAACTACCAAGATACGCAGTATTTT.

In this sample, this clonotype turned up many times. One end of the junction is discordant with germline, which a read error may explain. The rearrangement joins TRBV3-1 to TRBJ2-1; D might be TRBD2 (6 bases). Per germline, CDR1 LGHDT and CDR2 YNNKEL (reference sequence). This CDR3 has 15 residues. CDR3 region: CASGQEDRSSGEQFF. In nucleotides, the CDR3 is TGTGCCAGCGGCCAAGAAGATCGGAGTAGCGGTGAGCAGTTCTTC.

This chain's CDR3 is CASSELSENTGELFF. DNA for the CDR3: TGTGCCAGCAGTGAATTATCAGAGAACACCGGGGAGCTGTTTTTT. The chain recombines TRBV25-1 with TRBJ2-2; D unresolved. The V gene lost 1 base and the J gene lost 1 base, with 7 bases spanning the gap. Germline V CDR1 and CDR2: MGHDK, SYGVNS. The CDR3 extends over 15 amino acids.

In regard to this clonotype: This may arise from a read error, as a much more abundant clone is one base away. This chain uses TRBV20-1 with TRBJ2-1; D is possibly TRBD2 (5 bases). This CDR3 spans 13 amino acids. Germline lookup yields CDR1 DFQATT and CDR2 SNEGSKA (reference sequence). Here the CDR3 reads CSVRGLGLNEQFF. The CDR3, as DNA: TGCAGTGTTAGAGGGCTAGGACTTAATGAGCAGTTCTTC.

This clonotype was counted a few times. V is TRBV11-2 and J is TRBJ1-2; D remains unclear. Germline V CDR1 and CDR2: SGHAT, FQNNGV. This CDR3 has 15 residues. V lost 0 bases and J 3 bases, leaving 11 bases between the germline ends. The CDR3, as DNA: TGTGCCAGCAGCTTAGACCGGGGTTCCGACTATGGCTACACCTTC. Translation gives CASSLDRGSDYGYTF.

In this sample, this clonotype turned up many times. The CDR3 DNA sequence: TGCAGCGTTGCGTACCAAGAGACCCAGTACTTC. This encodes CSVAYQETQYF. The chain employs TRBV29-1 and TRBJ2-5; D unresolved. V lost 4 bases to trimming and J lost 0 bases, with 3 bases between them. This CDR3 spans 11 amino acids. CDR1 and CDR2 (germline): SQVTM, ANQGSEA.